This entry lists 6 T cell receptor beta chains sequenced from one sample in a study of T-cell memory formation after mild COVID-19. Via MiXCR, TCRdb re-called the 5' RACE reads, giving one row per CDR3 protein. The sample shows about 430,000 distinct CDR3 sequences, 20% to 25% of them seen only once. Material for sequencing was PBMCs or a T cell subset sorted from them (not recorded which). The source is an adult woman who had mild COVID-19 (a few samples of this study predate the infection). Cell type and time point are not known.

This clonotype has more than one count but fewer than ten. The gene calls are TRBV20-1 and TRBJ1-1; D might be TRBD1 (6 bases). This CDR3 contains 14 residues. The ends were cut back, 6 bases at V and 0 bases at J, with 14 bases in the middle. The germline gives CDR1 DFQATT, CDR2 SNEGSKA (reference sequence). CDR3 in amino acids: CSAIRGSLNTEAFF. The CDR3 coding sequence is TGCAGTGCCATAAGGGGGAGCCTGAACACTGAAGCTTTCTTT.

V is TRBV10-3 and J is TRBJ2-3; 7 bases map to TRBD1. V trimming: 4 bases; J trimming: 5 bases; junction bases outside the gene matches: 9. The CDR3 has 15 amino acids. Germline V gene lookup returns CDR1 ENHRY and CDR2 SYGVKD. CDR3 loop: CAISGTSNRGDTQYF. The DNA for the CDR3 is TGTGCCATCAGTGGGACATCAAACAGGGGAGATACGCAGTATTTT.

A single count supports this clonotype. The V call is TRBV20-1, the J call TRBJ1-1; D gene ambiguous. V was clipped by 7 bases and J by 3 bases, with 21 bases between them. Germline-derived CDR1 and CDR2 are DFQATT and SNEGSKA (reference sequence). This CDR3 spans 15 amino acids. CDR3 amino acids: CSGSAGGGRDTEAFF. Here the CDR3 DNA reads TGCAGTGGATCAGCGGGAGGAGGGCGCGACACTGAAGCTTTCTTT.

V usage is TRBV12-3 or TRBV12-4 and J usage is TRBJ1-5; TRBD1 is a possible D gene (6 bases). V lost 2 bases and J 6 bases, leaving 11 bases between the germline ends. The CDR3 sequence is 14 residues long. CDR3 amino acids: CASSLNTGTQPQHF. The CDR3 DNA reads TGTGCCAGCAGTTTAAATACAGGGACTCAGCCCCAGCATTTT.

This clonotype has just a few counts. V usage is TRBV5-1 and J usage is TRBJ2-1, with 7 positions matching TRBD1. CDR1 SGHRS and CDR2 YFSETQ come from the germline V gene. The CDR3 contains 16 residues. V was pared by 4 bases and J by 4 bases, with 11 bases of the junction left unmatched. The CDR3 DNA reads TGCGCCAGCAGCCCAACCACCGGGACAGCATACAATGAGCAGTTCTTC. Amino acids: CASSPTTGTAYNEQFF.

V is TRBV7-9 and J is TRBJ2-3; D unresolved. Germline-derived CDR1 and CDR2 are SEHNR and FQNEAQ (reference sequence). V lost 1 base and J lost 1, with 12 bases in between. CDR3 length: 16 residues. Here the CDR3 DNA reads TGTGCCAGCAGCTTAGTATCATCCGTTGGCACAGATACGCAGTATTTT. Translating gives CASSLVSSVGTDTQYF.